Listed below are T cell receptor beta chains from one sample, sequenced in a study of long-term antiretroviral therapy in people with HIV. Libraries were prepared by immunoSEQ multiplex PCR; TCRdb keeps only in-frame clonotypes and omits some of them. Of 45,000 or so clones listed, 94% are singletons. The sample consisted of unsorted PBMCs, taken around 9 years after starting antiretroviral therapy. The source of these receptors is a young man with HIV. The CDR3 runs from the conserved cysteine through the conserved F or W. Each record gives: D gene, clone size, V gene, J gene, CDR3 protein, CDR3 DNA. The D gene is left open where the match is weak. Size tells how often a clone was seen (once, few, many) or the class of an expanded clone, and some rows leave it out.

TRBD1	.	TRBV29-1	TRBJ2-3	CSACLGQGRTDTQYF	TGCAGCGCCTGTCTGGGACAGGGAAGGACAGATACGCAGTATTTT
TRBD1	.	TRBV15	TRBJ1-5	CATKRGGQGTNQPQHF	TGTGCCACCAAGAGGGGAGGACAGGGTACCAATCAGCCCCAGCATTTT
.	.	TRBV11-3	TRBJ2-2	CASRRDSSGELFF	TGTGCCAGCAGAAGAGACAGCTCCGGGGAGCTGTTTTTT
.	.	TRBV18	TRBJ2-1	CASSPNLGEQFF	TGTGCCAGCTCACCAAACCTGGGGGAGCAGTTCTTC
.	.	TRBV6-5	TRBJ1-1	CASSPLDWEWTEAFF	TGTGCCAGCAGTCCCCTGGACTGGGAGTGGACTGAAGCTTTCTTT
.	.	TRBV5-1	TRBJ2-5	CASTDNQETQYF	TGCGCCAGCACGGACAACCAAGAGACCCAGTACTTC
TRBD1	.	TRBV18	TRBJ2-2	CASSQGQGNTGELFF	TGTGCCAGCTCCCAGGGACAGGGAAACACCGGGGAGCTGTTTTTT
TRBD1	.	TRBV2	TRBJ1-1	CASSLTGGTGTRTEAFF	TGTGCCAGCAGTTTAACAGGGGGGACGGGGACGCGGACTGAAGCTTTCTTT
TRBD1	.	TRBV7-9	TRBJ1-1	CASSLQGASTTEAFF	TGTGCCAGCAGCTTACAGGGGGCGAGTACCACTGAAGCTTTCTTT
TRBD1	.	TRBV6-4	TRBJ2-3	CASSAEKGAGTDTQYF	TGTGCCAGCAGTGCGGAAAAGGGGGCTGGGACAGATACGCAGTATTTT
TRBD2	.	TRBV7-2	TRBJ2-2	CASSFLSGGRTGELFF	TGTGCCAGCAGCTTCTTAAGCGGGGGTCGGACCGGGGAGCTGTTTTTT
.	.	TRBV21-1	TRBJ1-5	CATRGPSNQPQHF	TGTGCCACGCGGGGCCCTAGCAATCAGCCCCAGCATTTT
.	.	TRBV27	TRBJ1-2	CASSTGFSNYGYTF	TGTGCCAGCAGTACAGGATTTTCTAACTATGGCTACACCTTC
.	few	TRBV30	TRBJ1-6	CAWTPSIYSPLHF	TGTGCCTGGACCCCTTCAATCTATTCACCCCTCCACTTT
.	.	TRBV10-3	TRBJ2-1	CAISVRGLPSSYNEQFF	TGTGCCATCAGTGTGCGGGGCCTACCGAGCTCCTACAATGAGCAGTTCTTC
.	.	TRBV13	TRBJ2-7	CASSRTVPSYEQYF	TGTGCCAGCAGCCGGACAGTACCTTCCTACGAGCAGTACTTC
.	.	TRBV11-2	TRBJ1-1	CASSPPWQGRPFF	TGTGCCAGCAGCCCCCCGTGGCAGGGCAGGCCTTTCTTT
.	.	TRBV15	TRBJ2-5	CATSYFKEETQYF	TGTGCCACCAGCTACTTTAAGGAAGAGACCCAGTACTTC
TRBD2	.	TRBV19	TRBJ2-2	CASSILGLATNTGELFF	TGTGCCAGTAGTATACTTGGACTAGCGACAAACACCGGGGAGCTGTTTTTT
.	.	TRBV4-1	TRBJ2-4	CASSHSRDAKQSFYKNIQYF	TGCGCCAGCAGCCATTCTAGGGACGCCAAACAGAGCTTTTACAAAAACATTCAGTACTTC
.	.	TRBV19	TRBJ1-1	CASSIVFPPRVMNTEAFF	TGTGCCAGTAGTATAGTGTTTCCCCCCCGGGTGATGAACACTGAAGCTTTCTTT
.	.	TRBV19	TRBJ1-5	CASSTQVNQPQHF	TGTGCCAGTAGTACCCAGGTCAATCAGCCCCAGCATTTT
TRBD1	.	TRBV10-2	TRBJ2-7	CASGQGVVSEQYF	TGCGCCAGCGGGCAGGGGGTAGTAAGCGAGCAGTACTTC
TRBD1	.	TRBV10-3	TRBJ1-3	CAVTQGNSGNTIYF	TGTGCCGTCACACAGGGGAACTCTGGAAACACCATATATTTT
.	.	TRBV5-1	TRBJ2-5	CASSLARGVQETQYF	TGCGCCAGCAGCTTGGCCAGAGGAGTCCAAGAGACCCAGTACTTC
TRBD1	once	TRBV5-1	TRBJ2-2	CASSLSWDSHTGELFF	TGCGCCAGCAGCTTATCCTGGGACAGCCACACCGGGGAGCTGTTTTTT
.	.	TRBV27	TRBJ1-2	CASSSTANREDQYGYTF	TGTGCCAGCAGTTCGACGGCCAACCGGGAGGACCAGTATGGCTACACCTTC